There are a few counts of the clone carrying this T cell receptor (beta chain). With a J-beta primer mix and a sample-barcoded 5' primer, a second PCR ran about 7 to 12 cycles. Each cDNA molecule was tagged by a template-switch adaptor with 12 random nucleotides. TCRdb passed the 5' RACE reads through MiXCR, listing each CDR3 protein once. The table lists roughly 1.9 million distinct CDR3 sequences, approximately 39% of them singletons, with approximately 22% in the top ten. This sample stems from a study of blood T cells in healthy people across ages. Germline V gives CDR1 SGDLS, CDR2 YYNGEE. V lost 3 bases to trimming and J lost 0 bases, with 15 bases between them. The CDR3 length is 16 residues.

The sequence derives from a human donor in good health. The material sequenced was blood. The chain joins TRBV9 to TRBJ1-2; the D gene is possibly TRBD1 (5 bases). The CDR3 sequence is CASSDSTGPANYGYTF. The CDR3 DNA sequence: TGTGCCAGCAGCGACTCTACAGGACCCGCTAACTATGGCTACACCTTC.